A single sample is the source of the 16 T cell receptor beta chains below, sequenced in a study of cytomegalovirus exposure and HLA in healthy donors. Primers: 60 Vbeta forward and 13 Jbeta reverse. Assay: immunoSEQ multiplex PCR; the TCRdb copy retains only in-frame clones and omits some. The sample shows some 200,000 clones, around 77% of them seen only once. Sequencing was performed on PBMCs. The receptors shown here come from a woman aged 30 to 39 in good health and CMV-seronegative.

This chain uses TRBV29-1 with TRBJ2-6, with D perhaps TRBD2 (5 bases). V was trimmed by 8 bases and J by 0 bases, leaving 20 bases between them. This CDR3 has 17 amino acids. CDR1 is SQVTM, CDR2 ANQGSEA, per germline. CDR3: CSTTEGSGSSGANVLTF. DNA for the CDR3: TGCAGCACCACGGAAGGATCGGGGAGCTCTGGGGCCAACGTCCTGACTTTC.

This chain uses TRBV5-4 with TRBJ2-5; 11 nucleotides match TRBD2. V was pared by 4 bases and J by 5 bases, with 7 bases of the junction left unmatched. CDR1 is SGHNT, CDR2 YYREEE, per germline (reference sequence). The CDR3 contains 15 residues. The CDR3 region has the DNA TGTGCCAGCAGCATTAGCGGGGGGGCCGGGGAGACCCAGTACTTC. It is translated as CASSISGGAGETQYF.

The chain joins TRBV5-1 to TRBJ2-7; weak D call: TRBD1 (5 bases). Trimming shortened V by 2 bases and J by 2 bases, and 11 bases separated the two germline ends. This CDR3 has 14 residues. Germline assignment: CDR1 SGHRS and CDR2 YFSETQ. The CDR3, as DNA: TGCGCCAGCAGCTTAGGCAGGGTACCCTACGAGCAGTACTTC. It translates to CASSLGRVPYEQYF.

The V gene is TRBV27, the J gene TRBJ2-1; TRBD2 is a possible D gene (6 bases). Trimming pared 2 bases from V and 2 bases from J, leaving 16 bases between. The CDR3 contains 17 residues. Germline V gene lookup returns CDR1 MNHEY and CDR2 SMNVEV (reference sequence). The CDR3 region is CASSLRDSAGPYNEQFF. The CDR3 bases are TGTGCCAGCAGTTTACGTGACAGTGCGGGGCCCTACAATGAGCAGTTCTTC.

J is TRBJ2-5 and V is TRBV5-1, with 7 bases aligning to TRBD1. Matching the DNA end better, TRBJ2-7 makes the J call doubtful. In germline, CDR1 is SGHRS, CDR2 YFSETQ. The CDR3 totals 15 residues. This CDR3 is CASSSRQGGTYEQYF. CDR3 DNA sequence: TGCGCCAGCAGCAGTCGACAGGGTGGAACCTACGAGCAGTACTTC.

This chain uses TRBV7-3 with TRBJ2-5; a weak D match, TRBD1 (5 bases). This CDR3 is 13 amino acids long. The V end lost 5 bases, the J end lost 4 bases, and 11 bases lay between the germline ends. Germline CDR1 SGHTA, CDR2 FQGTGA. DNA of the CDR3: TGTGCCAGCAGCGGAACAGGTCGAGAGACCCAGTACTTC. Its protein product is CASSGTGRETQYF.

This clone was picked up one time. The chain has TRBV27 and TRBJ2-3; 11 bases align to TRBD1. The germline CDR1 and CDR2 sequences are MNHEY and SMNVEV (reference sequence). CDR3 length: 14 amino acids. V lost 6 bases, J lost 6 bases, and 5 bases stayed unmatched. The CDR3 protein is CASRRDRGTDTQYF. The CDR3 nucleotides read TGTGCCAGCAGGCGGGACAGGGGGACGGATACGCAGTATTTT.

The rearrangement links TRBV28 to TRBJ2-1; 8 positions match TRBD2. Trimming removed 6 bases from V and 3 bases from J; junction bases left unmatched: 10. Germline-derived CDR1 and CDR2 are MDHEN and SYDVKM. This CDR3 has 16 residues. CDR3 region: CASRGGSGGSYNEQFF. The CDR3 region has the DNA TGTGCCAGCAGGGGGGGCAGCGGGGGAAGCTACAATGAGCAGTTCTTC.

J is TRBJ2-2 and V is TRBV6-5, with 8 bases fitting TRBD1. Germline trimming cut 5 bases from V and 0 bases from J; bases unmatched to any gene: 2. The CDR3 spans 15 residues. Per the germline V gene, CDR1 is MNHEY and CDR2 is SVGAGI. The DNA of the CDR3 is TGTGCCAGCAGTAGGGGACAGGCGAACACCGGGGAGCTGTTTTTT. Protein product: CASSRGQANTGELFF.

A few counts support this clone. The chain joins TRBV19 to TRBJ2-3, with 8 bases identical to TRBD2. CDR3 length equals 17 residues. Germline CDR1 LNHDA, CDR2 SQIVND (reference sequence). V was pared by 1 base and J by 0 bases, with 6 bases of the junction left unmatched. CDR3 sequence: CASSIGLAGLSTDTQYF. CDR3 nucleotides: TGTGCCAGTAGTATAGGCCTAGCGGGTCTTAGCACAGATACGCAGTATTTT.

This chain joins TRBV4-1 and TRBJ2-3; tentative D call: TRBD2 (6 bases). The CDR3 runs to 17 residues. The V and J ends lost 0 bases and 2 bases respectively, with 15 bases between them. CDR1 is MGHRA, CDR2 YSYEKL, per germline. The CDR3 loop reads CASSQEVSGDLTDTQYF. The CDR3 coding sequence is TGCGCCAGCAGCCAAGAGGTTAGCGGAGACCTCACAGATACGCAGTATTTT.

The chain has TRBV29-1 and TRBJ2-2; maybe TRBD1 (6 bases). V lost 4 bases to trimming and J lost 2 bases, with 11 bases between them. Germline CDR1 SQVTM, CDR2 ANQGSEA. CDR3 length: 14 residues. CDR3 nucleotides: TGCAGCGTTGGAAGGGGGACAAACACCGGGGAGCTGTTTTTT. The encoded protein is CSVGRGTNTGELFF.

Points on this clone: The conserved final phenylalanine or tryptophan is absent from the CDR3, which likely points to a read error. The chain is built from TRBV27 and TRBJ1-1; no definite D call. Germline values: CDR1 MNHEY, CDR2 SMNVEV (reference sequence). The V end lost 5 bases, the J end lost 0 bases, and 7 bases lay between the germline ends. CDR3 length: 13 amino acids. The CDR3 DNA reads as TGTGCCAGCAGTGGGCAGATGAACACTGAAGCTTTCTCT. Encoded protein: CASSGQMNTEAFS.

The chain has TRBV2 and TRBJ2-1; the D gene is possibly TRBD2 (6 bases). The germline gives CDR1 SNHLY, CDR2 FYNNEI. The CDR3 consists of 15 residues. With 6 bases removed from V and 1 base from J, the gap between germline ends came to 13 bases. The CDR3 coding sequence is TGTGCCAGCAGCGAGGCGGGGAATTCCTACAATGAGCAGTTCTTC. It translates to CASSEAGNSYNEQFF. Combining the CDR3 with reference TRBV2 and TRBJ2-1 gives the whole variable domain EPEVTQTPSHQVTQMGQEVILRCVPISNHLYFYWYRQILGQKVEFLVSFYNNEISEKSEIFDDQFSVERPDGSNFTLKIRSTKLEDSAMYFCASSEAGNSYNEQFFGPGTRLTVL.

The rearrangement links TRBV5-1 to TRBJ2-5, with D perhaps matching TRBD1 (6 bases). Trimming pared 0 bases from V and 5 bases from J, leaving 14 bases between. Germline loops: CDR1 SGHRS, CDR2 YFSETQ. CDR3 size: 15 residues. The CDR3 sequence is CASSLVVRGLETQYF. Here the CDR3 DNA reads TGCGCCAGCAGCTTGGTGGTCAGGGGTCTGGAGACCCAGTACTTC.

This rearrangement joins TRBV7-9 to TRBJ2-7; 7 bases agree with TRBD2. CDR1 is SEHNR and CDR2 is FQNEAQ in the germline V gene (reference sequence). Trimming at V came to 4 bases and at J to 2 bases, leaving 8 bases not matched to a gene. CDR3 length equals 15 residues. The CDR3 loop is CASSSASGPTYEQYF. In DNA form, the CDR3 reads TGTGCCAGCAGCTCAGCTAGCGGTCCCACCTACGAGCAGTACTTC.